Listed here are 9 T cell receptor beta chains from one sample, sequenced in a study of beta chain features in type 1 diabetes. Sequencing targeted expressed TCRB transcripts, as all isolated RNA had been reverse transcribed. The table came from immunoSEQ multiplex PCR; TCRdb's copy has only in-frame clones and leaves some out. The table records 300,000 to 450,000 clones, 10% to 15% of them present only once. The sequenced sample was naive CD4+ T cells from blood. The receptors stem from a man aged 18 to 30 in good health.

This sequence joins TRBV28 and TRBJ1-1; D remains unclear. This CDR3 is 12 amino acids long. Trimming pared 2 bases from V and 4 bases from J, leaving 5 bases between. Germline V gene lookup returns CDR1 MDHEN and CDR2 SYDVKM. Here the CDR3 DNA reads TGTGCCAGCAGTTTACCCAGCACTGAAGCTTTCTTT. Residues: CASSLPSTEAFF. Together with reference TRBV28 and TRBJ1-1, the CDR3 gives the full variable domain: DVKVTQSSRYLVKRTGEKVFLECVQDMDHENMFWYRQDPGLGLRLIYFSYDVKMKEKGDIPEGYSVSREKKERFSLILESASTNQTSMYLCASSLPSTEAFFGQGTRLTVV.

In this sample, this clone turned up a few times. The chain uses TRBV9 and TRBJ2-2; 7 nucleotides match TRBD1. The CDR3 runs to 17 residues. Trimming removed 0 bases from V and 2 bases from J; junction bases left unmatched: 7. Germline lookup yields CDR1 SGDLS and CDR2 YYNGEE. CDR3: CASSVAPNRGNTGELFF. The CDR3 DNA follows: TGTGCCAGCAGCGTAGCCCCGAACAGGGGAAACACCGGGGAGCTGTTTTTT.

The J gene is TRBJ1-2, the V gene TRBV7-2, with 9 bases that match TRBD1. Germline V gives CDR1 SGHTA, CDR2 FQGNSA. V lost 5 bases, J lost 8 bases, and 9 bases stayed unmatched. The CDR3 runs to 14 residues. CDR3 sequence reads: CASSPWDRAGGYTF. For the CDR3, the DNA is TGTGCCAGCAGCCCGTGGGACAGGGCGGGCGGCTACACCTTC.

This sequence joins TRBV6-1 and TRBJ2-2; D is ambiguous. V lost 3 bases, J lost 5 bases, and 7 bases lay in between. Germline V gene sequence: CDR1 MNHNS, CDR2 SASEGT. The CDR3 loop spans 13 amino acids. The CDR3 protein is CASSEYTTGELFF. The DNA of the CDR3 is TGTGCCAGCAGTGAGTACACAACCGGGGAGCTGTTTTTT.

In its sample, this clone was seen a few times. The DNA for the CDR3 is TGTGCCAGCAGCTTAGATAGCACTAGCGGGATCTATGAGCAGTTCTTC. Translated: CASSLDSTSGIYEQFF. The chain uses TRBV7-9 and TRBJ2-1; 10 bases fit TRBD2. Germline loops: CDR1 SEHNR, CDR2 FQNEAQ (reference sequence). The V gene end was trimmed by 1 base and the J gene end by 8 bases; junction bases not matched to a gene: 8. This CDR3 contains 16 residues.

CDR3 loop: CASSQGQGTLTKNIQYF. The CDR3 nucleotides are TGCGCCAGCAGCCAAGGACAGGGCACTTTAACCAAAAACATTCAGTACTTC. The rearrangement links TRBV4-1 to TRBJ2-4; 7 bases line up with TRBD1. The CDR3 contains 17 residues. V lost 1 base and J lost 2; bases outside the gene matches: 8. CDR1 MGHRA and CDR2 YSYEKL come from the germline V gene.

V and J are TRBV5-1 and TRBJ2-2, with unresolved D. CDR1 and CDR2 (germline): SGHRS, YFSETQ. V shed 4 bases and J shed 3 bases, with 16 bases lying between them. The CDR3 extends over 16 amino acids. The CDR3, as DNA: TGCGCCAGCAGCGGAAGACCGGCTGCGGACACCGGGGAGCTGTTTTTT. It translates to CASSGRPAADTGELFF.

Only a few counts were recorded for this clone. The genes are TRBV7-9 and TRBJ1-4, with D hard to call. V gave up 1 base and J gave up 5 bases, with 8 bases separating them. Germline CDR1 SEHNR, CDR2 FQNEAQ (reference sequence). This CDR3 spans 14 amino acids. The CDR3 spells CASSLDTTNEKLFF. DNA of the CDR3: TGTGCCAGCAGCTTAGACACCACCAATGAAAAACTGTTTTTT. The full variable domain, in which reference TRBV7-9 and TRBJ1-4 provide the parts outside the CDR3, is DTGVSQNPRHKITKRGQNVTFRCDPISEHNRLYWYRQTLGQGPEFLTYFQNEAQLEKSRLLSDRFSAERPKGSFSTLEIQRTEQGDSAMYLCASSLDTTNEKLFFGSGTQLSVL.

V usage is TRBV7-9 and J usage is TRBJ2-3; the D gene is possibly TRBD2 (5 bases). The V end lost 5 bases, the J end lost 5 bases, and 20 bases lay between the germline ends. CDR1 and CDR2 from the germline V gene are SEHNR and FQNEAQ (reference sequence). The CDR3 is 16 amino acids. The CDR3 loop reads CASSLSAAAAIDTQYF. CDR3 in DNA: TGTGCCAGCAGCCTGAGCGCAGCGGCCGCGATAGATACGCAGTATTTT. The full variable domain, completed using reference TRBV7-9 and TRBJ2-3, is DTGVSQNPRHKITKRGQNVTFRCDPISEHNRLYWYRQTLGQGPEFLTYFQNEAQLEKSRLLSDRFSAERPKGSFSTLEIQRTEQGDSAMYLCASSLSAAAAIDTQYFGPGTRLTVL.